One and the same sample provided the 15 T cell receptor beta chains below, sequenced in a study of T-cell memory formation after mild COVID-19. TCRdb re-derived calls from the 5' RACE reads in MiXCR, one entry per CDR3 protein. The sample lists about 210,000 distinct CDR3 sequences; about 27% were seen once. Input material: PBMCs or a T cell subset sorted from them (not recorded which). The receptors were gathered from an adult woman who had mild COVID-19 (a few samples of this study predate the infection). Cell type and time point are not known.

The chain carries TRBV7-2 and TRBJ2-3, with D unclear. Looked up from germline, CDR1 is SGHTA and CDR2 is FQGNSA. The CDR3 consists of 16 residues. V lost 5 bases and J lost 5, with 20 bases in between. In nucleotides, the CDR3 is TGTGCCAGCAGCCCCGCCCGGAAAGATATGGTAGATACGCAGTATTTT. It yields the protein CASSPARKDMVDTQYF. Full variable domain (remainder filled in from reference TRBV7-2 and TRBJ2-3): GAGVSQSPSNKVTEKGKDVELRCDPISGHTALYWYRQSLGQGLEFLIYFQGNSAPDKSGLPSDRFSAERTGGSVSTLTIQRTQQEDSAVYLCASSPARKDMVDTQYFGPGTRLTVL.

The chain joins TRBV12-5 to TRBJ1-1; tentative D call: TRBD1 (6 bases). V lost 6 bases, J lost 1 base, and 15 bases lay in between. Germline V gives CDR1 LGHNT, CDR2 FRNRAP. This CDR3 has 15 amino acids. DNA for the CDR3: TGTGCTAGTGGGAAACAGGGTGGAGGGAACACTGAAGCTTTCTTT. Its protein is CASGKQGGGNTEAFF.

The chain combines TRBV19 with TRBJ2-2; no reliable D call. CDR1 is LNHDA and CDR2 is SQIVND in the germline V gene (reference sequence). This CDR3 is built from 12 residues. V lost 3 bases and J 6 bases, leaving 5 bases between the germline ends. CDR3 loop: CASSIYPGELFF. The CDR3 coding sequence is TGTGCCAGTAGTATTTATCCCGGGGAGCTGTTTTTT.

This clonotype was seen a single time. This rearrangement joins TRBV7-2 to TRBJ2-7; perhaps TRBD2 as D (6 bases). The germline CDR1 and CDR2 sequences are SGHTA and FQGNSA. Trimming took 8 bases from V and 2 from J, leaving 19 bases between them. The CDR3 contains 15 residues. The CDR3 region has the DNA TGTGCCAGCCGCCGAGGGGACTCCGGGACCTACGAGCAGTACTTC. Translating gives CASRRGDSGTYEQYF.

This sequence joins TRBV7-2 and TRBJ2-7; the D gene could be TRBD1 or TRBD2 (5 bases each). With 10 bases removed from V and 2 bases from J, the gap between germline ends came to 12 bases. In germline, CDR1 is SGHTA, CDR2 FQGNSA. There are 12 residues in the CDR3. DNA for the CDR3: TGTGCCACTAGGGACGGAACCTACGAGCAGTACTTC. Translated: CATRDGTYEQYF. The full variable domain, its missing parts supplied by reference TRBV7-2 and TRBJ2-7, is GAGVSQSPSNKVTEKGKDVELRCDPISGHTALYWYRQSLGQGLEFLIYFQGNSAPDKSGLPSDRFSAERTGGSVSTLTIQRTQQEDSAVYLCATRDGTYEQYFGPGTRLTVT.

The J gene is TRBJ2-2, the V gene TRBV29-1; weak D call: TRBD2 (5 bases). There are 12 residues in the CDR3. Trimming cost V 7 bases and J 7 bases, with 13 bases left between them. The germline gives CDR1 SQVTM, CDR2 ANQGSEA. CDR3 region: CSADVAFGELFF. The CDR3 DNA sequence: TGCAGCGCCGACGTAGCGTTCGGGGAGCTGTTTTTT.

This rearrangement joins TRBV7-9 to TRBJ2-4; TRBD1 matches at 12 bases. V was clipped by 5 bases and J by 0 bases; unmatched bases: 26. The CDR3 totals 24 residues. Germline CDR1 reads SEHNR; CDR2 reads FQNEAQ (reference sequence). For the CDR3, the DNA is TGTGCCAGCAGCGGAGGAACCGGGACAGGGGGCTTTAGCGCGTGGTGGATAGCCAAAAACATTCAGTACTTC. Its protein product is CASSGGTGTGGFSAWWIAKNIQYF.

This clonotype has at least ten counts. The chain uses TRBV27 and TRBJ2-7; D possibly matches TRBD1 or TRBD2 (5 bases each). CDR1 is MNHEY and CDR2 is SMNVEV in the germline V gene (reference sequence). Deletions cut 7 bases from V and 2 bases from J, with 21 bases between. The CDR3 length is 16 residues. The CDR3 coding sequence is TGTGCCAGCACCCCCCTAGCCTCCCAGGGCACCTACGAGCAGTACTTC. The encoded protein is CASTPLASQGTYEQYF.

This clonotype was recorded a few times. The chain couples TRBV10-3 to TRBJ2-1, with TRBD2 as a possible D gene (6 bases). The V gene lost 4 bases and the J gene lost 0 bases, with 10 bases spanning the gap. Germline CDR1 and CDR2: ENHRY and SYGVKD. This CDR3 spans 15 amino acids. CDR3 amino acids: CAISGEASSYNEQFF. The CDR3 bases are TGTGCCATCAGTGGGGAGGCAAGCTCCTACAATGAGCAGTTCTTC.

The chain recombines TRBV6-5 with TRBJ2-1, with 8 bases lining up with TRBD1. The V segment lost 6 bases and the J segment 3 bases; nucleotides outside the gene matches: 7. CDR1 is MNHEY and CDR2 is SVGAGI in the germline V gene. The CDR3 is 15 residues long. Here the CDR3 reads CASRTGTGYYNEQFF. The CDR3 nucleotides are TGTGCCAGCAGAACCGGGACAGGCTACTACAATGAGCAGTTCTTC.

The gene calls are TRBV6-6 and TRBJ2-1; 9 bases align to TRBD2. The CDR3 is made up of 17 amino acids. Per the germline V gene, CDR1 is MNHNY and CDR2 is SVGAGI (reference sequence). The J segment lost 7 bases and the V segment lost 2 bases, leaving 12 bases of the junction unmatched. The CDR3 DNA reads TGTGCCAGCAGTTACCCCCGAGGCGGGAGGGCCGGGAATGAGCAGTTCTTC. Its protein is CASSYPRGGRAGNEQFF.

This clonotype has a handful of counts. V usage is TRBV5-1 and J usage is TRBJ2-3; D uncertain. The CDR3 loop spans 17 amino acids. Trimming took off 0 bases at V and 4 bases at J, with 18 bases between the two ends. Germline CDR1 is SGHRS and CDR2 is YFSETQ. In DNA form, the CDR3 reads TGCGCCAGCAGCTTGGATGTAGCTTTTATCCCGGCAGATACGCAGTATTTT. Amino acid sequence: CASSLDVAFIPADTQYF.

This chain links TRBV29-1 with TRBJ1-2, with D tentatively TRBD1 (5 bases). Germline V gives CDR1 SQVTM, CDR2 ANQGSEA. V was shortened by 8 bases and J by 6 bases, with 19 bases between the two germline ends. This CDR3 contains 13 residues. The CDR3 protein is CSPAGLVDNGYTF. The CDR3 DNA sequence: TGCAGCCCCGCGGGACTCGTTGACAATGGCTACACCTTC. The variable domain in full, with the rest retrieved from reference TRBV29-1 and TRBJ1-2, is SAVISQKPSRDICQRGTSLTIQCQVDSQVTMMFWYRQQPGQSLTLIATANQGSEATYESGFVIDKFPISRPNLTFSTLTVSNMSPEDSSIYLCSPAGLVDNGYTFGSGTRLTVV.

This chain links TRBV11-2 with TRBJ1-1, with D maybe TRBD1 (5 bases). Germline V gene data show CDR1 as SGHAT and CDR2 as FQNNGV. The CDR3 extends over 18 amino acids. Trimming cost V 5 bases and J 2 bases, with 24 bases left between them. The CDR3 DNA reads as TGTGCCAGCAGCCACAGGCGTGGGCGTGCCTCGGGAAACACTGAAGCTTTCTTT. The encoded protein is CASSHRRGRASGNTEAFF.

The chain uses TRBV7-2 and TRBJ1-2; the match to TRBD1 covers 11 bases. Germline-derived CDR1 and CDR2 are SGHTA and FQGNSA. This CDR3 comprises 16 residues. V dropped 6 bases and J dropped 0; count of bases not matched to a gene: 6. The CDR3 protein is CASSRTGGSSNYGYTF. The CDR3 DNA reads as TGTGCCAGCAGTCGGACAGGGGGCTCGTCTAACTATGGCTACACCTTC. Supplemented by reference TRBV7-2 and TRBJ1-2, the full variable domain reads GAGVSQSPSNKVTEKGKDVELRCDPISGHTALYWYRQSLGQGLEFLIYFQGNSAPDKSGLPSDRFSAERTGGSVSTLTIQRTQQEDSAVYLCASSRTGGSSNYGYTFGSGTRLTVV.